Sequencing of this T cell receptor (beta chain) was carried out in a study of cytomegalovirus exposure and HLA in healthy donors. J was trimmed by 5 bases and V by 7 bases; bases with no gene match: 3. There are 12 residues in the CDR3. Germline V CDR1 and CDR2: MNHNS, SASEGT. Primers: 60 Vbeta forward and 13 Jbeta reverse. Here immunoSEQ multiplex PCR was the method, and the copy in TCRdb shows in-frame clones only, minus some. The sample includes roughly 100,000 clones, around 79% of them seen just once. This chain joins TRBV6-1 and TRBJ1-1; 8 nucleotides align to TRBD1. The sample was PBMCs. The sequence was obtained from a man aged 50-60 years in good health and CMV-seropositive. Here the CDR3 reads CASMDRVTEAFF. CDR3 in DNA: TGTGCCAGCATGGACAGGGTAACTGAAGCTTTCTTT.